The 12 T cell receptor beta chains below all came from one sample that was sequenced in a study of control samples from healthy donors and cancer patients. Method: immunoSEQ multiplex PCR; TCRdb's copy keeps in-frame clones and lacks some. The sample includes over 150,000 clones, roughly 94% of them seen just once. Sequenced input: blood. These receptors were collected from a woman in her late teens or twenties in good health.

The chain combines TRBV28 with TRBJ1-2; possibly TRBD1 for D (6 bases). Germline CDR1 is MDHEN and CDR2 is SYDVKM. CDR3 size: 15 residues. The ends were cut back, 1 base at V and 2 bases at J, with 11 bases in the middle. The DNA of the CDR3 is TGTGCCAGCAGTTTATACCCTGACAGGAACTATGGCTACACCTTC. Translated: CASSLYPDRNYGYTF.

Written as DNA, the CDR3 is TGTGCCAGCAGTTTTAACCGGGAAGGCTATGGCTACACCTTC. Translated, it gives CASSFNREGYGYTF. The V and J genes are TRBV28 and TRBJ1-2; the D is unclear. Germline V lookup: CDR1 MDHEN, CDR2 SYDVKM. The V and J ends lost 3 bases and 4 bases respectively, with 12 bases between them. The CDR3 covers 14 residues.

This sequence joins TRBV19 and TRBJ2-3, with D tentatively TRBD2 (6 bases). The V gene lost 8 bases and the J gene lost 3 bases, with 12 bases spanning the gap. Germline loops: CDR1 LNHDA, CDR2 SQIVND (reference sequence). The CDR3 has 13 residues. CDR3 nucleotide sequence: TGTGCCAGTGGGAGGACACGTACAGATACGCAGTATTTT. This encodes CASGRTRTDTQYF. Full variable domain (remainder filled in from reference TRBV19 and TRBJ2-3): DGGITQSPKYLFRKEGQNVTLSCEQNLNHDAMYWYRQDPGQGLRLIYYSQIVNDFQKGDIAEGYSVSREKKESFPLTVTSAQKNPTAFYLCASGRTRTDTQYFGPGTRLTVL.

The V call is TRBV24-1, the J call TRBJ2-3; D may be TRBD2 (6 bases). V was clipped by 2 bases and J by 2 bases, with 13 bases between them. The CDR3 spans 16 residues. CDR1 KGHDR and CDR2 SFDVKD come from the germline V gene. CDR3 sequence (DNA): TGTGCCACCAGTGATTCGCAAGCGGGCCTCACAGATACGCAGTATTTT. This translates into CATSDSQAGLTDTQYF.

This chain links TRBV19 with TRBJ1-5; D is possibly TRBD1 (5 bases). The CDR3 has 13 amino acids. Between the trimmed V and J ends, which lost 5 bases and 1 base, there was a span of 6 bases. CDR1 LNHDA and CDR2 SQIVND come from the germline V gene (reference sequence). CDR3 sequence: CASSQGSNQPQHF. CDR3 coding DNA: TGTGCCAGTAGTCAGGGAAGCAATCAGCCCCAGCATTTT.

V gene TRBV6-5 combines with J gene TRBJ1-2; 8 nucleotides line up with TRBD1. Germline V gene sequence: CDR1 MNHEY, CDR2 SVGAGI. CDR3 length: 15 residues. With V trimmed by 4 bases and J by 3 bases, 7 bases remained unmatched. The CDR3 coding sequence is TGTGCCAGCAGTTTCCTACAGGGGGGGGACTATGGCTACACCTTC. This codes for CASSFLQGGDYGYTF.

The sample holds one count of this clone. The rearrangement joins TRBV7-6 to TRBJ1-1; TRBD1 might be the D (5 bases). This CDR3 region has 17 residues. With 0 bases removed from V and 0 bases from J, the gap between germline ends came to 14 bases. CDR1 and CDR2 from the germline V gene are SGHVS and FNYEAQ. Written as DNA, the CDR3 is TGTGCCAGCAGCTTAGCGCTGAGGGGCAAGGTGAACACTGAAGCTTTCTTT. As protein: CASSLALRGKVNTEAFF.

The rearrangement joins TRBV11-3 to TRBJ2-2, with D uncertain. Trimming cost V 5 bases and J 6 bases, with 7 bases left between them. Looked up from germline, CDR1 is SGHNT and CDR2 is YENEEA. The CDR3 contains 12 residues. The CDR3 here is CASSPLSGELFF. DNA for the CDR3: TGTGCCAGCAGCCCACTGTCCGGGGAGCTGTTTTTT. Full variable domain (missing parts from reference TRBV11-3 and TRBJ2-2): EAGVVQSPRYKIIEKKQPVAFWCNPISGHNTLYWYLQNLGQGPELLIRYENEEAVDDSQLPKDRFSAERLKGVDSTLKIQPAELGDSAVYLCASSPLSGELFFGEGSRLTVL.

V and J are TRBV29-1 and TRBJ2-1; either TRBD1 or TRBD2 may fit D (5 bases each). This CDR3 has 14 residues. The V gene's germline CDR1 is SQVTM and CDR2 ANQGSEA. DNA for the CDR3: TGCAGTGTCCCGGGGCGAGACTCCTACAATGAGCAGTTCTTC. Its protein is CSVPGRDSYNEQFF.

A word on this clone: The same CDR3 also results from other DNA sequences found in this sample. The chain employs TRBV15 and TRBJ1-6, with D possibly TRBD1 on 5 matching bases. The CDR3 runs 16 residues. Germline V gene data show CDR1 as LNHNV and CDR2 as YYDKDF (reference sequence). V gave up 0 bases and J gave up 1 base, with 7 bases separating them. The CDR3 spells CATSRDPGSYNSPLHF. CDR3 DNA sequence: TGTGCCACCAGCAGAGACCCAGGGTCCTATAATTCACCCCTCCACTTT.

This clone was observed a single time. The chain has TRBV12-3 or TRBV12-4 and TRBJ1-1; no reliable D call. V gave up 7 bases and J gave up 5 bases, with 14 bases separating them. CDR3 length: 13 residues. The CDR3 is CASTSSPPTEAFF. DNA of the CDR3: TGTGCCAGCACCTCTAGCCCACCGACTGAAGCTTTCTTT.

This chain links TRBV7-6 with TRBJ1-1; D remains ambiguous. Germline V gene data show CDR1 as SGHVS and CDR2 as FNYEAQ. Trimming pared 5 bases from V and 5 bases from J, leaving 15 bases between. This CDR3 spans 14 amino acids. Written as DNA, the CDR3 is TGTGCCAGCAGCCCCTCGGGAGGCCGGACTGAAGCTTTCTTT. Encoded protein: CASSPSGGRTEAFF.